These 29 T cell receptor beta chains were sequenced from one sample in a study of blood T cell repertoires in COVID-19. TCRdb's table, derived via immunoSEQ multiplex PCR, lists solely in-frame clones and lacks some. The data show some 45,000 clones, roughly four fifths seen once. The sample was peripheral blood. These receptors were taken from a man in his sixties with acute or convalescent COVID-19.

This chain connects TRBV19 to TRBJ2-7; possibly TRBD1 for D (7 bases). CDR3 length: 14 amino acids. The V end lost 1 base, the J end lost 6 bases, and 13 bases lay between the germline ends. Germline assignment: CDR1 LNHDA and CDR2 SQIVND (reference sequence). The CDR3 DNA reads as TGTGCCAGTAGTATAGCCTACAGGGGAGGCGAGCAGTACTTC. This codes for CASSIAYRGGEQYF. Full variable domain (rest looked up from reference TRBV19 and TRBJ2-7): DGGITQSPKYLFRKEGQNVTLSCEQNLNHDAMYWYRQDPGQGLRLIYYSQIVNDFQKGDIAEGYSVSREKKESFPLTVTSAQKNPTAFYLCASSIAYRGGEQYFGPGTRLTVT.

The chain uses TRBV14 and TRBJ2-7; a weak D match, TRBD1 (6 bases). V was pared by 6 bases and J by 5 bases, with 14 bases between. The CDR3 consists of 13 residues. Germline values: CDR1 SGHDN, CDR2 FVKESK. The chain's CDR3 is CASSLQGSNEQYF. CDR3 DNA sequence: TGTGCCAGCAGTCTACAGGGATCTAACGAGCAGTACTTC.

The V gene is TRBV30, the J gene TRBJ1-5; maybe TRBD1 (6 bases). CDR1 and CDR2 (germline): GTSNPN, SVGIG (reference sequence). V was trimmed by 1 base and J by 2 bases, leaving 9 bases between them. The CDR3 length is 14 residues. In DNA form, the CDR3 reads TGTGCCTGGAGTGGGGGACAACGCAATCAGCCCCAGCATTTT. This codes for CAWSGGQRNQPQHF.

This clone was observed a few times. The rearrangement links TRBV7-3 to TRBJ1-1, with no clear D. The CDR3 spans 13 residues. Per the germline V gene, CDR1 is SGHTA and CDR2 is FQGTGA. Deletions cut 2 bases from V and 1 base from J, with 5 bases between. In nucleotides, the CDR3 is TGTGCCAGCAGCTTAGCCGGGAACACTGAAGCTTTCTTT. Its protein is CASSLAGNTEAFF.

This clone was seen a few times. This sequence joins TRBV27 and TRBJ1-6; 7 bases match TRBD1. Germline lookup yields CDR1 MNHEY and CDR2 SMNVEV (reference sequence). V lost 5 bases, J lost 7 bases, and 11 bases stayed unmatched. This CDR3 comprises 16 residues. The CDR3 DNA sequence: TGTGCCAGCAGTCCGCGAGGGGGCAGGGGAAATTCACCCCTCCACTTT. Its translation is CASSPRGGRGNSPLHF.

The chain carries TRBV28 and TRBJ2-5; D may be TRBD2 (6 bases). V lost 8 bases and J lost 5, with 15 bases in between. The CDR3 length is 13 residues. From germline, CDR1 is MDHEN and CDR2 SYDVKM. This chain's CDR3 is CASHPSGGETQYF. The CDR3 DNA reads TGTGCCAGCCACCCAAGTGGGGGGGAGACCCAGTACTTC.

The V and J genes are TRBV6-1 and TRBJ1-1, with D perhaps matching TRBD1 (6 bases). Germline V gives CDR1 MNHNS, CDR2 SASEGT. V was pared by 3 bases and J by 7 bases, with 18 bases between. This CDR3 spans 15 amino acids. The CDR3 region has the DNA TGTGCCAGCAGTGAGTACACAGGGAGTAAGAGTGAAGCTTTCTTT. It encodes CASSEYTGSKSEAFF.

This clone was seen once. The chain combines TRBV14 with TRBJ2-3, with a tentative D call TRBD1 (5 bases). The CDR3 covers 13 residues. CDR1 is SGHDN, CDR2 FVKESK, per germline. V lost 5 bases, J lost 6 bases, and 12 bases lay in between. The CDR3 region is CASSSAGADTQYF. CDR3 bases: TGTGCCAGCAGCTCCGCTGGGGCGGATACGCAGTATTTT.

The rearrangement uses TRBV19 and TRBJ1-2; TRBD1 might be the D (5 bases). Germline V gives CDR1 LNHDA, CDR2 SQIVND (reference sequence). The V end was cut by 4 bases, the J end by 8 bases, with 14 bases between. The CDR3 spans 13 residues. CDR3 DNA: TGTGCCAGTAGTAGGGGGGGACGAGAAGGCTACACCTTC. Amino acid sequence: CASSRGGREGYTF. The full variable domain, its missing parts supplied by reference TRBV19 and TRBJ1-2, is DGGITQSPKYLFRKEGQNVTLSCEQNLNHDAMYWYRQDPGQGLRLIYYSQIVNDFQKGDIAEGYSVSREKKESFPLTVTSAQKNPTAFYLCASSRGGREGYTFGSGTRLTVV.

V and J are TRBV5-6 and TRBJ2-3; 10 bases are shared with TRBD2. Germline V gives CDR1 SGHDT, CDR2 YYEEEE. The CDR3 totals 16 residues. V was pared by 3 bases and J by 6 bases, with 10 bases of the junction left unmatched. DNA of the CDR3: TGTGCCAGCAGCTCAGCGGGGGGGCTTTTGGACGATACGCAGTATTTT. Translation: CASSSAGGLLDDTQYF.

The gene calls are TRBV2 and TRBJ1-1; D is undetermined. Germline CDR1 reads SNHLY; CDR2 reads FYNNEI. This CDR3 is built from 14 residues. V lost 8 bases to trimming and J lost 1 base, with 14 bases between them. The DNA for the CDR3 is TGTGCCAGCCGAGAGACTCCTCAGAACACTGAAGCTTTCTTT. Amino acid sequence: CASRETPQNTEAFF.

The chain uses TRBV7-2 and TRBJ1-2; 7 positions match TRBD1. Germline CDR1 and CDR2: SGHTA and FQGNSA. The CDR3 covers 14 residues. V lost 4 bases and J lost 8; bases outside the gene matches: 10. This CDR3 reads CASSSTGTVGGYTF. CDR3 sequence (DNA): TGTGCCAGCAGCTCAACCGGGACAGTGGGAGGCTACACCTTC. The entire variable domain, with the rest obtained from reference TRBV7-2 and TRBJ1-2, is as follows: GAGVSQSPSNKVTEKGKDVELRCDPISGHTALYWYRQSLGQGLEFLIYFQGNSAPDKSGLPSDRFSAERTGGSVSTLTIQRTQQEDSAVYLCASSSTGTVGGYTFGSGTRLTVV.

This clone was recorded only once. The CDR3 region is CASSGWTDYSNQPQHF. As DNA, the CDR3 is TGTGCCAGTAGTGGGTGGACAGACTATAGCAATCAGCCCCAGCATTTT. V usage is TRBV19 and J usage is TRBJ1-5; D perhaps matches TRBD1 (6 bases). Germline-derived CDR1 and CDR2 are LNHDA and SQIVND (reference sequence). CDR3 size: 16 residues. Trimming cost V 5 bases and J 0 bases, with 14 bases left between them.

This chain connects TRBV2 to TRBJ1-2; TRBD1 agrees at 8 bases. With V trimmed by 5 bases and J by 5 bases, 10 bases remained unmatched. Germline V gene sequence: CDR1 SNHLY, CDR2 FYNNEI. This CDR3 has 15 amino acids. CDR3 DNA: TGTGCCAGCAGTCTTACGGCAGGGGGCCTATATGGCTACACCTTC. Amino acids: CASSLTAGGLYGYTF.

The chain is built from TRBV10-3 and TRBJ1-6; 8 nucleotides match TRBD1. Germline V lookup: CDR1 ENHRY, CDR2 SYGVKD. This CDR3 spans 16 amino acids. Trimming at V came to 3 bases and at J to 5 bases, leaving 6 bases not matched to a gene. The CDR3 nucleotides are TGTGCCATCAGTGATCAGGGGGCAGGTGATAATTCACCCCTCCACTTT. This encodes CAISDQGAGDNSPLHF.

This sequence joins TRBV30 and TRBJ2-2; 9 bases match TRBD1. The V gene end was trimmed by 0 bases and the J gene end by 7 bases; junction bases not matched to a gene: 12. This CDR3 is 17 amino acids long. The V gene's germline CDR1 is GTSNPN and CDR2 SVGIG (reference sequence). The CDR3 DNA follows: TGTGCCTGGAGTGTAGGAGGGGGACAGGGTCTAAGCGGGGAGCTGTTTTTT. As protein: CAWSVGGGQGLSGELFF.

This clone was seen a few times. This chain connects TRBV30 to TRBJ2-5; TRBD2 matches 8 bases. CDR3 length: 15 residues. CDR1 and CDR2 (germline): GTSNPN, SVGIG (reference sequence). V lost 0 bases and J lost 1; bases outside the gene matches: 4. The CDR3 nucleotides are TGTGCCTGGAGTGTAGGTAGCGGGGTCCAAGAGACCCAGTACTTC. Protein: CAWSVGSGVQETQYF.

The chain links TRBV5-6 to TRBJ1-6, with TRBD1 matching 7 bases. Per germline, CDR1 SGHDT and CDR2 YYEEEE. The V gene end was trimmed by 3 bases and the J gene end by 8 bases; junction bases not matched to a gene: 8. The CDR3 is 15 amino acids. The CDR3 here is CASSYNRGADSPLHF. The CDR3 bases are TGTGCCAGCAGCTATAACAGGGGCGCGGATTCACCCCTCCACTTT. Using reference TRBV5-6 and TRBJ1-6 for the parts outside the CDR3, the full variable domain is DAGVTQSPTHLIKTRGQQVTLRCSPKSGHDTVSWYQQALGQGPQFIFQYYEEEERQRGNFPDRFSGHQFPNYSSELNVNALLLGDSALYLCASSYNRGADSPLHFGNGTRLTVT.

V and J are TRBV19 and TRBJ1-5; D ambiguous. This CDR3 is 13 amino acids long. The germline V gene encodes CDR1 LNHDA and CDR2 SQIVND (reference sequence). Trimming took 7 bases from V and 5 from J, leaving 12 bases between them. CDR3 protein: CASTYNVDQPQHF. CDR3 nucleotides: TGTGCCAGTACTTACAACGTCGATCAGCCCCAGCATTTT.

Many counts were recorded for this clone. The rearrangement joins TRBV18 to TRBJ1-1, with D possibly being TRBD1 (6 bases). Germline CDR1 and CDR2: KGHSH and LQKENI. V lost 3 bases and J 7 bases, leaving 15 bases between the germline ends. The length of the CDR3 is 14 residues. The CDR3 sequence: CASSPQGPGIEAFF. The DNA for the CDR3 is TGTGCCAGCTCACCTCAGGGGCCGGGGATTGAAGCTTTCTTT.

The rearrangement uses TRBV9 and TRBJ1-2; D might be TRBD1 (6 bases). The germline V and J ends were trimmed by 3 bases and 8 bases, with 11 bases remaining between them. Germline V CDR1 and CDR2: SGDLS, YYNGEE. This CDR3 contains 12 residues. The CDR3 loop reads CASSDPGDGYTF. CDR3 nucleotides: TGTGCCAGCAGCGACCCAGGGGACGGCTACACCTTC.

This chain uses TRBV7-2 with TRBJ1-2; weak D call: TRBD1 (5 bases). CDR3 size: 12 residues. Germline-derived CDR1 and CDR2 are SGHTA and FQGNSA. V shed 5 bases and J shed 6 bases, with 10 bases lying between them. CDR3 DNA: TGTGCCAGCAGCCAAGGGGAACATGGCTACACCTTC. Translated, it gives CASSQGEHGYTF.

On this clone: Sequence at one end of the junction differs from germline and may be a read error. The chain combines TRBV5-5 with TRBJ1-2; 11 nucleotides agree with TRBD1. The CDR3 covers 14 residues. Germline lookup yields CDR1 SGHKS and CDR2 YYEKEE (reference sequence). CDR3 protein: CARSGGQGGYGYTF. Written as DNA, the CDR3 is TGTGCCCGCAGCGGGGGACAGGGGGGCTATGGCTACACCTTC.

This chain links TRBV29-1 with TRBJ1-1; D gene ambiguous. The V gene lost 4 bases and the J gene lost 7 bases, with 16 bases spanning the gap. Germline loops: CDR1 SQVTM, CDR2 ANQGSEA. CDR3 length: 13 amino acids. In nucleotides, the CDR3 is TGCAGCGTTGGTAGCTTCTGGAACTTTGAAGCTTTCTTT. Translated, it gives CSVGSFWNFEAFF.

This clone came up once. This rearrangement joins TRBV30 to TRBJ2-4; 10 bases line up with TRBD1. CDR1 is GTSNPN, CDR2 SVGIG, per germline (reference sequence). CDR3 length equals 17 residues. With V trimmed by 8 bases and J by 3 bases, 16 bases remained unmatched. The CDR3 coding sequence is TGTGCCCTGGATTTGACAGGGGGCGATTCCGGCAAAAACATTCAGTACTTC. Amino acid sequence: CALDLTGGDSGKNIQYF. Supplemented by reference TRBV30 and TRBJ2-4, the full variable domain reads SQTIHQWPATLVQPVGSPLSLECTVEGTSNPNLYWYRQAAGRGLQLLFYSVGIGQISSEVPQNLSASRPQDRQFILSSKKLLLSDSGFYLCALDLTGGDSGKNIQYFGAGTRLSVL.

This clone was counted once. This chain links TRBV15 with TRBJ2-1; D is uncertain. V lost 3 bases, J lost 2 bases, and 5 bases lay in between. There are 13 residues in the CDR3. CDR1 is LNHNV and CDR2 is YYDKDF in the germline V gene (reference sequence). The CDR3 loop reads CATSSTAYNEQFF. CDR3 nucleotide sequence: TGTGCCACCAGCAGCACAGCCTACAATGAGCAGTTCTTC.

This chain uses TRBV4-1 with TRBJ2-1; D is unclear. Germline assignment: CDR1 MGHRA and CDR2 YSYEKL. V dropped 2 bases and J dropped 8 bases, with 13 bases sitting between them. This CDR3 has 14 residues. CDR3 nucleotide sequence: TGCGCCAGCAGCCAACTCACTCAGGTTTATGAGCAGTTCTTC. This gives the protein CASSQLTQVYEQFF.

This clone was counted only a few times. The rearrangement uses TRBV24-1 and TRBJ2-3; possibly TRBD1 for D (5 bases). CDR3 length equals 17 residues. Germline V gene lookup returns CDR1 KGHDR and CDR2 SFDVKD. With 4 bases removed from V and 2 bases from J, the gap between germline ends came to 18 bases. The CDR3, as DNA: TGTGCCACCAGTGACACTTATGGGGCAGGATTCACAGATACGCAGTATTTT. Its translation is CATSDTYGAGFTDTQYF.

The chain joins TRBV15 to TRBJ1-5; a weak D match, TRBD1 (5 bases). V lost 4 bases and J 2 bases, leaving 9 bases between the germline ends. The CDR3 runs to 14 residues. Germline V lookup: CDR1 LNHNV, CDR2 YYDKDF (reference sequence). CDR3 DNA sequence: TGTGCCACCAGCACGGGGGGAGGCAATCAGCCCCAGCATTTT. It encodes CATSTGGGNQPQHF.